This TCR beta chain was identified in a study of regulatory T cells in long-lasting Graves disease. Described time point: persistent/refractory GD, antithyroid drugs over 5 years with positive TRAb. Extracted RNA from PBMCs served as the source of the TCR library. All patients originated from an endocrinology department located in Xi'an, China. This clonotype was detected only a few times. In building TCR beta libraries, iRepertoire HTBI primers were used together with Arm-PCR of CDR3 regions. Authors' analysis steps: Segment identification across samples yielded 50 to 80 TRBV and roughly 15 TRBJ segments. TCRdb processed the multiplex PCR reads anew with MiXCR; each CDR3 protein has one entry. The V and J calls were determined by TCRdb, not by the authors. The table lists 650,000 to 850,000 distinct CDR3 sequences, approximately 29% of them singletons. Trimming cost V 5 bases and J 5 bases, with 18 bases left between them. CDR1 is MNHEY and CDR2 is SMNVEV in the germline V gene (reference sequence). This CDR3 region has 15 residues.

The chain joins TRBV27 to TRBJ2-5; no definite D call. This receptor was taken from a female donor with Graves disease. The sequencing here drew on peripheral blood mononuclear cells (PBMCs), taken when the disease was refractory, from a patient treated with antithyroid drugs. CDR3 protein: CASSPTRGGYETQYF. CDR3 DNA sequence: TGTGCCAGCAGTCCCACACGAGGTGGGTACGAGACCCAGTACTTC.